This T cell receptor (beta chain) was identified during a study of shared clonotypes between healthy human individuals. Study as a whole: Serving as donors were a couple of women and a few men, whose ages spanned 18 to 49. Per-donor plates numbered three CD4 naive, three CD4 memory, two CD8 naive and one CD8 memory.

The V segment lost 1 base and the J segment 2 bases; nucleotides outside the gene matches: 5. CDR3 length: 15 residues. The germline V gene encodes CDR1 MNHNS and CDR2 SASEGT. Clones were read by immunoSEQ multiplex PCR, and TCRdb kept only the in-frame ones, dropping some. The sample lists roughly 2,000,000 clones; around 93% were seen once. Study-wide results and limits: Donor clonotype sharing was expected to depend on sequencing depth.

A remark on this clone: Its target is unknown.

CD8 cells regarded as naive lacked CD45RO, were positively chosen for CCR7, and omitted terminally differentiated effector memory CD45RA+ cells. Caucasian adults living in Nashville, Tennessee, provided all samples. Sequencing was performed on naive CD8+ T cells from PBMCs. This receptor was obtained from a man aged 18 to 30 in good health. Some clones in this sample may be carry-over from other donors' samples. The gene calls are TRBV6-1 and TRBJ2-7; 7 bases fit TRBD1. The CDR3 here is CASSEGQGRTYEQYF. DNA for the CDR3: TGTGCCAGCAGTGAAGGACAGGGACGAACCTACGAGCAGTACTTC.